This T cell receptor (beta chain) was captured in a study of identical twins. Only healthy Caucasians were included as donors. This clonotype was observed at least ten times. Its antigen is not known. Findings of the study overall: Surplus twin overlap in beta out-of-frame sequences was less pronounced. The study reached conclusions through statistical analysis that was cross-sectional, not following the same donors.

TCRdb independently ran MiXCR on the 5' RACE reads; one entry per CDR3 protein. The sample holds nearly 900,000 distinct CDR3 sequences, around 12% seen once. These same data were also listed under a study on yellow fever vaccine responses in identical twins.

This receptor was taken from a woman between 18 and 29 years old in good health. Sequences were obtained from PBMCs.

DNA for the CDR3: TGTGCCAGCAGTTTAGTCTTAGCGGGGGTCACAGATACGCAGTATTTT. It is translated as CASSLVLAGVTDTQYF. This chain links TRBV12-3 or TRBV12-4 with TRBJ2-3; TRBD2 matches 9 bases. V was clipped by 1 base and J by 2 bases; unmatched bases: 4. The CDR3 has 16 amino acids.